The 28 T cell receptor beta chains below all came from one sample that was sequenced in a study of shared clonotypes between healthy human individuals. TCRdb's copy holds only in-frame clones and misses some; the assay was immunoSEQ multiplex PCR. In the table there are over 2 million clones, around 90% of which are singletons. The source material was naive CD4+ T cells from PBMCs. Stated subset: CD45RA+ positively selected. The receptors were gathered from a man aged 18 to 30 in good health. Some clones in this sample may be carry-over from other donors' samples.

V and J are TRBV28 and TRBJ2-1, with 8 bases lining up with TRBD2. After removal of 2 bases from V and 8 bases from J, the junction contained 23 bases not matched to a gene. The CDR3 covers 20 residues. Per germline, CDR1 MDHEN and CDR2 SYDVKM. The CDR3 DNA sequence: TGTGCCAGCAGTTTACGACCTGGGTTAATGGGGAGCGGGAGTCTGGATGAGCAGTTCTTC. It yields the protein CASSLRPGLMGSGSLDEQFF.

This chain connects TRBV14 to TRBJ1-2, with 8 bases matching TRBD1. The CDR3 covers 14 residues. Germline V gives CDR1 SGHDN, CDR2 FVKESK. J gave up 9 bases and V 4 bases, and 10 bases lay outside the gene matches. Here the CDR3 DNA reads TGTGCCAGCAGCCCCGGGACAGGCCCCGCTAGCTACACCTTC. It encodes CASSPGTGPASYTF.

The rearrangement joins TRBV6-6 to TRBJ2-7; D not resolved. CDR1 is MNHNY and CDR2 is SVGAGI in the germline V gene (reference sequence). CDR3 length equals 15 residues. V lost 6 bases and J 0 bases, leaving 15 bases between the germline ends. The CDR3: CASSSKVRSSYEQYF. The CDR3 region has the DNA TGTGCCAGCAGCTCAAAGGTCAGGAGCTCCTACGAGCAGTACTTC.

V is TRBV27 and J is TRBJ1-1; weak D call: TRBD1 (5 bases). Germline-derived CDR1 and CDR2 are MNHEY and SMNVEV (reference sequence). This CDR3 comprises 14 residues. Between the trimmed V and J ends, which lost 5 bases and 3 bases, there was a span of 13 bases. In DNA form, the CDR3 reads TGTGCCAGCAGTGTTATCGGGGGGGACACTGAAGCTTTCTTT. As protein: CASSVIGGDTEAFF.

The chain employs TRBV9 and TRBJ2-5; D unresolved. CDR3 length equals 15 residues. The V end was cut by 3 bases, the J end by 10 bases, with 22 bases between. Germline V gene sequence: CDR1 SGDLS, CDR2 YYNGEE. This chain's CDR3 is CASSEQVSPGLNQYF. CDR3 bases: TGTGCCAGCAGCGAGCAGGTGTCCCCTGGTCTAAACCAGTACTTC.

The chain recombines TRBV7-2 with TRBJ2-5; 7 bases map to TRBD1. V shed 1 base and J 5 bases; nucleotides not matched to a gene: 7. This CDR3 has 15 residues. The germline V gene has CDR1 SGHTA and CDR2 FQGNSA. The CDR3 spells CASSLVEQGYETQYF. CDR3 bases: TGTGCCAGCAGCTTAGTGGAACAGGGGTACGAGACCCAGTACTTC.

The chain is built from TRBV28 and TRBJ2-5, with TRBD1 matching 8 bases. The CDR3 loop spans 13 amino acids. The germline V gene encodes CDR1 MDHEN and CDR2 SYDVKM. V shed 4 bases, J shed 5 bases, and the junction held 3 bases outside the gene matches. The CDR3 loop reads CASSSQGAETQYF. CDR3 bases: TGTGCCAGCAGTTCCCAGGGGGCCGAGACCCAGTACTTC. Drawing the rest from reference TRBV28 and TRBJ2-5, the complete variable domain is DVKVTQSSRYLVKRTGEKVFLECVQDMDHENMFWYRQDPGLGLRLIYFSYDVKMKEKGDIPEGYSVSREKKERFSLILESASTNQTSMYLCASSSQGAETQYFGPGTRLLVL.

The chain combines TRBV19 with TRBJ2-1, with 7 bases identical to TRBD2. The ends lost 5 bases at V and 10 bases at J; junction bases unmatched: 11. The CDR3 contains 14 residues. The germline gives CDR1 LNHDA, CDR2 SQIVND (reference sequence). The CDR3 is CASSWRGGPQEQFF. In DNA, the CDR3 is TGTGCCAGTAGTTGGCGGGGAGGGCCGCAAGAGCAGTTCTTC.

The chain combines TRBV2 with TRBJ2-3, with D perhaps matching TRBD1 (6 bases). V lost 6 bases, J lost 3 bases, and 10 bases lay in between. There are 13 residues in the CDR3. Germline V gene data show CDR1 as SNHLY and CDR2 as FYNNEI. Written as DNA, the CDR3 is TGTGCCAGCAGCAGGACAGAGACAGATACGCAGTATTTT. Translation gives CASSRTETDTQYF.

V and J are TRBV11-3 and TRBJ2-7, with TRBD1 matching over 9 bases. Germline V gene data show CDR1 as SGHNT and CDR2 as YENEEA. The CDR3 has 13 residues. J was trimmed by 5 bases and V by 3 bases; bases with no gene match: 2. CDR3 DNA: TGTGCCAGCAGCTTGAGACAGGGGGACGAGCAGTACTTC. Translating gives CASSLRQGDEQYF.

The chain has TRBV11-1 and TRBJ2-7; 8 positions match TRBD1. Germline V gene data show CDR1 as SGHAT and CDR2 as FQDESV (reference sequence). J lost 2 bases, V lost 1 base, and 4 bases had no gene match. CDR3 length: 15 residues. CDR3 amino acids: CASSLVAGGAYEQYF. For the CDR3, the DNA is TGTGCCAGCAGCTTAGTCGCAGGGGGCGCCTACGAGCAGTACTTC.

In nucleotides, the CDR3 is TGTGCCTGGAACTGGCTACTACAAGAGACCCAGTACTTC. Translating it yields CAWNWLLQETQYF. The gene calls are TRBV30 and TRBJ2-5, with D hard to call. The CDR3 runs to 13 residues. V was clipped by 4 bases and J by 2 bases, with 11 bases between them. Germline V gene sequence: CDR1 GTSNPN, CDR2 SVGIG (reference sequence).

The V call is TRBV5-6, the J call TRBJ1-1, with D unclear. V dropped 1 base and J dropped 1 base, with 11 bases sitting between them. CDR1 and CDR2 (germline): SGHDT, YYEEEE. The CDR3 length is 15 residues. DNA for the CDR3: TGTGCCAGCAGCTTGTCCTCTTCGGGGAACACTGAAGCTTTCTTT. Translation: CASSLSSSGNTEAFF.

CDR3 coding DNA: TGTGCCAGCAGCCAAGTATCCGGCCTAGCGGGAGGGGAGACCCAGTACTTC. It codes for CASSQVSGLAGGETQYF. The chain has TRBV4-2 and TRBJ2-5, with 12 bases aligning to TRBD2. Germline trimming cut 1 base from V and 5 bases from J; bases unmatched to any gene: 8. The CDR3 loop spans 17 amino acids. Germline CDR1 LGHNA, CDR2 YNFKEQ.

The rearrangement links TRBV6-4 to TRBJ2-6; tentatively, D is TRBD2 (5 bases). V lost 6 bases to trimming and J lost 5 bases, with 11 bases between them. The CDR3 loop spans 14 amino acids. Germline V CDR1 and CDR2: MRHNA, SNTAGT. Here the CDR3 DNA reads TGTGCCAGCAGAGACACCGGGAGGGCCAACGTCCTGACTTTC. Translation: CASRDTGRANVLTF.

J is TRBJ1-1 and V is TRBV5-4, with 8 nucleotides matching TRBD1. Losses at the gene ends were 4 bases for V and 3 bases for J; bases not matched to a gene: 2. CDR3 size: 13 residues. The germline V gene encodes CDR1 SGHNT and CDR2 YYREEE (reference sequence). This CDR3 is CASSRQGYTEAFF. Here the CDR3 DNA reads TGTGCCAGCAGCCGACAGGGGTACACTGAAGCTTTCTTT.

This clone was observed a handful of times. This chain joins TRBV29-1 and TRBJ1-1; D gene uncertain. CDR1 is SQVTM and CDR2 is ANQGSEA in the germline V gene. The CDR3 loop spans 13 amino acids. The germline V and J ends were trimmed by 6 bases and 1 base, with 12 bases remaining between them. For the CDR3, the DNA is TGCAGCGTCCGGCCGCTGAAGAACACTGAAGCTTTCTTT. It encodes CSVRPLKNTEAFF.

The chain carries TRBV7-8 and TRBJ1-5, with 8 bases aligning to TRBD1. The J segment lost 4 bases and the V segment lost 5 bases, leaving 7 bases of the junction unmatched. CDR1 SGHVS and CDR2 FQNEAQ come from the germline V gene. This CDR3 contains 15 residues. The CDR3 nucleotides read TGTGCCAGCAGCCCGGACAGGGTTATGAATCAGCCCCAGCATTTT. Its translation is CASSPDRVMNQPQHF.

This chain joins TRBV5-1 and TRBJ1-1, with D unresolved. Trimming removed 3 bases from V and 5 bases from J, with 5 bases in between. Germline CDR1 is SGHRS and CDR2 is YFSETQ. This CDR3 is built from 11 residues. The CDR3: CASSSQTEAFF. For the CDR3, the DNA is TGCGCCAGCAGCTCGCAGACTGAAGCTTTCTTT.

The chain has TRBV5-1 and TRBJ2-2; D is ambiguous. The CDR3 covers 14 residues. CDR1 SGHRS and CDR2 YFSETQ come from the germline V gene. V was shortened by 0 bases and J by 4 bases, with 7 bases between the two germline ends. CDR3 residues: CASSLEDRTGELFF. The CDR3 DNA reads TGCGCCAGCAGCTTGGAAGACCGCACCGGGGAGCTGTTTTTT.

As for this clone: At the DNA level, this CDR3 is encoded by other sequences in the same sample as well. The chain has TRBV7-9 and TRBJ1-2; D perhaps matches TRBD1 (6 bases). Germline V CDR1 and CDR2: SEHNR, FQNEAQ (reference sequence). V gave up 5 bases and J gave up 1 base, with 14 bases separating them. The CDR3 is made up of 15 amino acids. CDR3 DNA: TGTGCCAGCAGCCTGGGGGGCGGACTTAACTATGGCTACACCTTC. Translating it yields CASSLGGGLNYGYTF.

The CDR3 region is CASSYSEQSYEQYF. The CDR3 DNA is TGTGCCAGCAGTTACTCGGAACAATCCTACGAGCAGTACTTC. This chain links TRBV6-5 with TRBJ2-7, with D unclear. The V gene lost 0 bases and the J gene lost 1 base, with 7 bases spanning the gap. This CDR3 has 14 amino acids. Germline V gene data show CDR1 as MNHEY and CDR2 as SVGAGI.

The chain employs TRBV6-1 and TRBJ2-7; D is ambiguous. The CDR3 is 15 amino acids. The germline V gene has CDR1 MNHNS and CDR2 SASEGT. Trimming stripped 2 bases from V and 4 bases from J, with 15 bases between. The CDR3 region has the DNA TGTGCCAGCAGTGAACTAGGCGCTGAGGAATACGAGCAGTACTTC. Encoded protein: CASSELGAEEYEQYF.

The CDR3 loop reads CASSVAGSYNEQFF. The CDR3 bases are TGTGCCAGCAGTGTGGCGGGGTCCTACAATGAGCAGTTCTTC. This chain joins TRBV25-1 and TRBJ2-1; tentatively, D is TRBD2 (6 bases). The CDR3 contains 14 residues. Germline assignment: CDR1 MGHDK and CDR2 SYGVNS. V was clipped by 4 bases and J by 1 base, with 8 bases between them.

CDR3 protein: CASSPTSDNSYEQYF. The CDR3 nucleotides are TGTGCCAGCAGCCCAACATCGGACAACTCCTACGAGCAGTACTTC. The genes are TRBV7-9 and TRBJ2-7, with D possibly matching TRBD1 (5 bases). The CDR3 is made up of 15 amino acids. The V gene's germline CDR1 is SEHNR and CDR2 FQNEAQ (reference sequence). Between the trimmed V and J ends, which lost 5 bases and 0 bases, there was a span of 14 bases.

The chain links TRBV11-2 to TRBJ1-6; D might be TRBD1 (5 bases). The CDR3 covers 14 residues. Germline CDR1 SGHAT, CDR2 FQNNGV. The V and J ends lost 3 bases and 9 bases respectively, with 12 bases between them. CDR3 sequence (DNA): TGTGCCAGCAGCTTTGGGCAGGGCGTTTCACCCCTCCACTTT. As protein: CASSFGQGVSPLHF.

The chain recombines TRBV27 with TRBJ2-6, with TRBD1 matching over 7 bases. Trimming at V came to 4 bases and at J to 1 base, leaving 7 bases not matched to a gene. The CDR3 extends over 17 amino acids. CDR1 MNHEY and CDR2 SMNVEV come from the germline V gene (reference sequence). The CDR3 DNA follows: TGTGCCAGCAGTTCCCGACAGGGTGAGTCTGGGGCCAACGTCCTGACTTTC. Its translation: CASSSRQGESGANVLTF.

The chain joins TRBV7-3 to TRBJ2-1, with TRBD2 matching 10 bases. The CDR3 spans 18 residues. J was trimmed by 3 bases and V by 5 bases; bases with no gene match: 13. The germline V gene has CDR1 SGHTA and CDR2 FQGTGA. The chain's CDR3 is CASSPNFGLAGDYNEQFF. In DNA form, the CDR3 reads TGTGCCAGCAGCCCCAATTTCGGCCTAGCGGGAGACTACAATGAGCAGTTCTTC.